This T cell receptor beta chain was found in a study of T cell responses to AZD1222 COVID-19 vaccine. This table comes from immunoSEQ multiplex PCR, and its TCRdb copy is limited to in-frame clones, with some not included. The data show roughly 100,000 clones, roughly nine tenths seen once. Regarding this clone: The antigen is unknown.

Study-wide points: No day 14 peak samples; only post-peak repertoires were characterized. Donors skewed white British and female; clonal diversity was possibly underestimated.

This CDR3 contains 15 residues. Per the germline V gene, CDR1 is SGHRS and CDR2 is YFSETQ. V shed 3 bases and J shed 0 bases, with 10 bases lying between them. This specimen consisted of peripheral blood, obtained on day 0 of AZD1222 vaccination. J is TRBJ2-1 and V is TRBV5-1; tentatively, D is TRBD2 (5 bases). The source is an adult in good health. The CDR3 nucleotides read TGCGCCAGCAGCTCAAAACTAGGCTCCTACAATGAGCAGTTCTTC. Its translation: CASSSKLGSYNEQFF.